This TCR beta chain came from a study of cytomegalovirus exposure and HLA in healthy donors. A multiplex PCR was run with 60 Vbeta primers and 13 Jbeta primers. The protocol was immunoSEQ multiplex PCR, while the TCRdb copy is restricted to in-frame clones and leaves out a portion. The data show a few hundred thousand clones, about three quarters seen once. Germline CDR1 reads ENHRY; CDR2 reads SYGVKD. The V end lost 4 bases, the J end lost 1 base, and 8 bases lay between the germline ends. The CDR3 is 13 residues long. This chain connects TRBV10-3 to TRBJ2-7; D is possibly TRBD2 (6 bases). Sequencing used PBMCs. The receptor was derived from a man younger than 35 in good health and CMV-seronegative. CDR3 region: CAISGEDSYEQYF. CDR3 sequence (DNA): TGTGCCATCAGTGGGGAGGATTCCTACGAGCAGTACTTC.